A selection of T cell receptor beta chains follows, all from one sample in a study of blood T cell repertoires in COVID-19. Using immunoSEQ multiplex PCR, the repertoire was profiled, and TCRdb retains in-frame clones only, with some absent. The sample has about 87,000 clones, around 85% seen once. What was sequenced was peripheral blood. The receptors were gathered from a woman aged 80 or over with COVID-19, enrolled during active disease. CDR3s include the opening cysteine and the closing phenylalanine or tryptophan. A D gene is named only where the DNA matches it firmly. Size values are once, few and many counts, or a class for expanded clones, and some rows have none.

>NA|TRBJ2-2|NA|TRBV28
CASSQGPSRGELFF
TGTGCCAGCAGCCAGGGCCCCTCCCGCGGGGAGCTGTTTTTT
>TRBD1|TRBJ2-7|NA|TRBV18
CASSPTGDYEQYF
TGTGCCAGCTCACCGACAGGGGACTACGAGCAGTACTTC
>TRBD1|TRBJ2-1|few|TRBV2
CASKLTGGFIWNEQFF
TGTGCCAGCAAATTGACAGGGGGCTTCATATGGAATGAGCAGTTCTTC
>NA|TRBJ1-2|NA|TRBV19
CASSIDRANYGYTF
TGTGCCAGTAGTATAGACAGGGCAAACTATGGCTACACCTTC
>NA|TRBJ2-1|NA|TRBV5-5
CASSLAVGGPSSYNEQFF
TGTGCCAGCAGCTTGGCGGTGGGGGGGCCTAGCTCCTACAATGAGCAGTTCTTC
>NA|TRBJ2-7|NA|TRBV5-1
CASSLDGSIYEQYF
TGCGCCAGCAGCTTGGACGGGTCGATCTACGAGCAGTACTTC
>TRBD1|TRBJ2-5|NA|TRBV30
CAGPRGQQETQYF
TGTGCCGGACCCCGGGGACAGCAAGAGACCCAGTACTTC
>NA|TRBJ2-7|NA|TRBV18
CASSRLWGGTAYEQYF
TGTGCCAGCTCCCGATTATGGGGGGGCACAGCCTACGAGCAGTACTTC
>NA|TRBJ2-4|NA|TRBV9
CASSPRWGENIQYF
TGTGCCAGCAGCCCTCGGTGGGGGGAAAACATTCAGTACTTC
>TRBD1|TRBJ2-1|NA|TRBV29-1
CSAGQGRGYEQFF
TGCAGCGCGGGACAGGGGCGGGGATATGAGCAGTTCTTC
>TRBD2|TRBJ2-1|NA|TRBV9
CASSVGTSGFNEQFF
TGTGCCAGCAGCGTGGGGACTAGCGGGTTTAATGAGCAGTTCTTC
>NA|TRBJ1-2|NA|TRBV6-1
CASSEAGQPVYGYTF
TGTGCCAGCAGTGAAGCTGGACAGCCCGTGTATGGCTACACCTTC
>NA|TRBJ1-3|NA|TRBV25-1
CASSEHAEAGNTIYF
TGTGCCAGCAGTGAACACGCGGAGGCAGGAAACACCATATATTTT
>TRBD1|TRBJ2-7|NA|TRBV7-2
CASSLVGTGAGEQYF
TGTGCCAGCAGCTTAGTAGGGACAGGGGCGGGGGAGCAGTACTTC
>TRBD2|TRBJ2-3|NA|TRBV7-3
CASSFSSGGVTDTQYF
TGTGCCAGCAGCTTTTCTAGCGGGGGGGTGACAGATACGCAGTATTTT
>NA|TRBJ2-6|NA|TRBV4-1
CASSQVAGAGANVLTF
TGCGCCAGCAGCCAAGTGGCGGGGGCCGGGGCCAACGTCCTGACTTTC
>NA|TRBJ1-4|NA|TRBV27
CASSRAPVATNEKLFF
TGTGCCAGCAGTAGAGCCCCGGTAGCAACTAATGAAAAACTGTTTTTT
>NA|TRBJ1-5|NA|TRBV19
CASRSGVYQPQHF
TGTGCCAGTAGATCCGGGGTCTATCAGCCCCAGCATTTT
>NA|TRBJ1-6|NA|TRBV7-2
CASSPRDGNSPLHF
TGTGCCAGCAGCCCGCGGGACGGGAATTCACCCCTCCACTTT
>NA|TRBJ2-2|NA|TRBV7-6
CAGGRNTGELFF
TGTGCCGGGGGGAGAAACACCGGGGAGCTGTTTTTT
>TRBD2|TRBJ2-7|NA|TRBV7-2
CASSLGEGEQYF
TGTGCCAGCAGCTTGGGGGAGGGCGAGCAGTACTTC
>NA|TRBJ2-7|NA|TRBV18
CASSPTVSYEQYF
TGTGCCAGCTCACCAACGGTCTCCTACGAGCAGTACTTC
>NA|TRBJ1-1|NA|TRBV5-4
CASSFFSTEAFF
TGTGCCAGCAGCTTTTTTAGCACTGAAGCTTTCTTT
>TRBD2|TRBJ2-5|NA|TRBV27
CASRWTSGSETQYF
TGTGCCAGCAGATGGACTAGCGGGAGTGAGACCCAGTACTTC
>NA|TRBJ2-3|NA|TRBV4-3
CASSSRADTQYF
TGCGCCAGCAGCTCGCGGGCAGATACGCAGTATTTT
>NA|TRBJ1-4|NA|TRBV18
CASSDRQIRNEKLFF
TGTGCCAGCTCCGACCGACAGATCCGTAATGAAAAACTGTTTTTT
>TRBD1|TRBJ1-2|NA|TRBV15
CATSRGGTGANYGYTF
TGTGCCACCAGCAGAGGGGGGACAGGAGCTAACTATGGCTACACCTTC
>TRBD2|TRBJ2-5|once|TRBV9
CASSKRTSSKTQYF
TGTGCCAGCAGCAAACGGACTAGCTCGAAGACCCAGTACTTC